This T cell receptor beta chain was retrieved from a study of T cell responses to AZD1222 COVID-19 vaccine. The study's findings and limits: Mostly white British, mostly female donors; authors suggested clonal diversity may be underestimated. Only 6 or 7 AZD1222 recipients tested seropositive at baseline.

TCRdb's copy holds only in-frame clones and misses some; the assay was immunoSEQ multiplex PCR. The sample has more than 85,000 clones; just under 95% are singletons. The CDR3 is 12 amino acids. V lost 2 bases to trimming and J lost 5 bases, with 6 bases between them. The germline V gene has CDR1 ENHRY and CDR2 SYGVKD. Comments on this clone: Antigen unknown.

The sample in question was peripheral blood, obtained 28 days after the second AZD1222 dose. This receptor was obtained from an adult who received the AZD1222 COVID-19 vaccine. The chain recombines TRBV10-3 with TRBJ1-2; D is undetermined. The CDR3 region is CAISEAVYGYTF. The CDR3, as DNA: TGTGCCATCAGTGAGGCAGTGTATGGCTACACCTTC.